One and the same sample provided the 29 T cell receptor beta chains below, sequenced in a study of cytomegalovirus exposure and HLA in healthy donors. The PCR made use of 60 Vbeta and 13 Jbeta primers. The data were produced by immunoSEQ multiplex PCR, yet TCRdb's version contains in-frame clones alone and is incomplete. The sample lists roughly 200,000 clones, 70% to 80% occurring once. The specimen sequenced was PBMCs. These TCRs come from a male donor in good health and CMV-seronegative.

The chain is built from TRBV25-1 and TRBJ2-6; TRBD1 agrees at 10 bases. CDR1 and CDR2 from the germline V gene are MGHDK and SYGVNS. V shed 5 bases, J shed 2 bases, and the junction held 9 bases outside the gene matches. The length of the CDR3 is 18 residues. The CDR3 here is CASSPRTGGGTGANVLTF. In DNA form, the CDR3 reads TGTGCCAGCAGTCCCCGGACAGGGGGGGGGACTGGGGCCAACGTCCTGACTTTC.

V is TRBV7-8 and J is TRBJ1-1; 10 bases are shared with TRBD1. V lost 5 bases and J lost 1; bases outside the gene matches: 1. The CDR3 sequence is 14 residues long. The germline CDR1 and CDR2 sequences are SGHVS and FQNEAQ. This CDR3 reads CASSRDRGNTEAFF. Here the CDR3 DNA reads TGTGCCAGCAGCCGGGACAGGGGGAACACTGAAGCTTTCTTT.

In this sample, this clone turned up once. V is TRBV2 and J is TRBJ1-4, with D possibly TRBD1 on 6 matching bases. This CDR3 spans 15 amino acids. V lost 5 bases and J lost 5, with 15 bases in between. CDR1 SNHLY and CDR2 FYNNEI come from the germline V gene. CDR3 sequence (DNA): TGTGCCAGCAGTTACGACAGGATAACAAATGAAAAACTGTTTTTT. Residues: CASSYDRITNEKLFF.

The rearrangement joins TRBV4-1 to TRBJ2-7, with 9 bases that match TRBD2. V trimming: 4 bases; J trimming: 0 bases; junction bases outside the gene matches: 1. The CDR3 loop spans 14 amino acids. The germline CDR1 and CDR2 sequences are MGHRA and YSYEKL. The CDR3 loop is CASSRTSASYEQYF. For the CDR3, the DNA is TGCGCCAGCAGCCGGACTAGCGCCTCCTACGAGCAGTACTTC.

This chain links TRBV11-2 with TRBJ2-1, with a weak D call TRBD2 (7 bases). This CDR3 has 15 residues. V dropped 1 base and J dropped 7 bases, with 14 bases sitting between them. From germline, CDR1 is SGHAT and CDR2 FQNNGV. This CDR3 reads CASSLGRGALNEQFF. In DNA form, the CDR3 reads TGTGCCAGCAGCTTAGGTCGGGGGGCCCTTAATGAGCAGTTCTTC.

This clone was seen more than once but under ten times. V usage is TRBV5-1 and J usage is TRBJ2-5; the D gene is possibly TRBD1 (6 bases). TRBJ2-7 explains the end of the DNA better; the J call may be wrong. The CDR3 runs 15 residues. CDR1 is SGHRS and CDR2 is YFSETQ in the germline V gene. The DNA for the CDR3 is TGCGCCAGCAGCTTGGCGGAGAGGGGGTTTTACGAGCAGTACTTC. Amino acid sequence: CASSLAERGFYEQYF.

This clone turned up a few times. V gene TRBV7-9 combines with J gene TRBJ2-2; 10 nucleotides match TRBD1. V was clipped by 3 bases and J by 6 bases; unmatched bases: 4. The CDR3 totals 15 residues. From germline, CDR1 is SEHNR and CDR2 FQNEAQ (reference sequence). CDR3 sequence reads: CASSFRTGGAGELFF. The DNA of the CDR3 is TGTGCCAGCAGCTTCCGGACAGGGGGTGCCGGGGAGCTGTTTTTT.

The genes are TRBV5-5 and TRBJ2-7; 9 nucleotides line up with TRBD1. Germline values: CDR1 SGHKS, CDR2 YYEKEE (reference sequence). The CDR3 extends over 15 amino acids. V dropped 4 bases and J dropped 2; count of bases not matched to a gene: 7. The chain's CDR3 is CASSGGQGGPYEQYF. DNA for the CDR3: TGTGCCAGCAGCGGGGGACAGGGAGGCCCCTACGAGCAGTACTTC.

V and J are TRBV19 and TRBJ1-5; 9 bases are shared with TRBD1. The CDR3 is 15 residues long. Trimming removed 6 bases from V and 4 bases from J; junction bases left unmatched: 7. Germline assignment: CDR1 LNHDA and CDR2 SQIVND (reference sequence). The CDR3 reads CASSIFDRGNQPQHF. CDR3 in DNA: TGTGCCAGTAGCATATTCGACAGGGGGAATCAGCCCCAGCATTTT.

J is TRBJ1-2 and V is TRBV14; D perhaps matches TRBD1 (5 bases). The length of the CDR3 is 13 residues. Trimming took 0 bases from V and 8 from J, leaving 10 bases between them. Germline V gene sequence: CDR1 SGHDN, CDR2 FVKESK. The CDR3 is CASSQDPRVGYTF. CDR3 DNA sequence: TGTGCCAGCAGCCAAGATCCCAGGGTAGGCTACACCTTC.

This chain uses TRBV30 with TRBJ1-1; 7 positions agree with TRBD1. The J segment lost 4 bases and the V segment lost 2 bases, leaving 4 bases of the junction unmatched. Germline CDR1 reads GTSNPN; CDR2 reads SVGIG (reference sequence). The CDR3 totals 13 residues. The CDR3 here is CAWSRKGATEAFF. The CDR3 nucleotides read TGTGCCTGGAGTAGGAAGGGGGCCACTGAAGCTTTCTTT.

The chain couples TRBV6-6 to TRBJ2-3; D may be TRBD2 (5 bases). The CDR3 runs 14 residues. Germline V CDR1 and CDR2: MNHNY, SVGAGI (reference sequence). The V end was cut by 2 bases, the J end by 6 bases, with 12 bases between. In DNA form, the CDR3 reads TGTGCCAGCAGTTACAGTCTAGCTTGGGATACGCAGTATTTT. This gives the protein CASSYSLAWDTQYF.

This rearrangement joins TRBV5-1 to TRBJ1-2, with D perhaps TRBD1 (6 bases). V was cut by 3 bases and J by 6 bases, with 12 bases left in between. The CDR3 contains 13 residues. The germline CDR1 and CDR2 sequences are SGHRS and YFSETQ. CDR3 loop: CASSSGHRDGYTF. The CDR3 DNA follows: TGCGCCAGCAGCTCGGGACATCGAGATGGCTACACCTTC. The full variable domain, in which reference TRBV5-1 and TRBJ1-2 provide the parts outside the CDR3, is KAGVTQTPRYLIKTRGQQVTLSCSPISGHRSVSWYQQTPGQGLQFLFEYFSETQRNKGNFPGRFSGRQFSNSRSEMNVSTLELGDSALYLCASSSGHRDGYTFGSGTRLTVV.

The chain carries TRBV28 and TRBJ2-3; tentatively, D is TRBD1 (6 bases). The CDR3 is 15 amino acids. Trimming stripped 2 bases from V and 2 bases from J, with 11 bases between. CDR1 MDHEN and CDR2 SYDVKM come from the germline V gene. CDR3 amino acids: CASSLIQGLTDTQYF. CDR3 in DNA: TGTGCCAGCAGTTTAATCCAGGGGCTCACAGATACGCAGTATTTT. Complete variable domain (other parts from reference TRBV28 and TRBJ2-3): DVKVTQSSRYLVKRTGEKVFLECVQDMDHENMFWYRQDPGLGLRLIYFSYDVKMKEKGDIPEGYSVSREKKERFSLILESASTNQTSMYLCASSLIQGLTDTQYFGPGTRLTVL.

In its sample, this clone was seen a few times. The J gene is TRBJ2-7, the V gene TRBV7-2; 14 nucleotides align to TRBD2. The germline V gene has CDR1 SGHTA and CDR2 FQGNSA. This CDR3 contains 18 residues. Trimming removed 2 bases from V and 2 bases from J; junction bases left unmatched: 8. CDR3 loop: CASSLKTSGRAGAYEQYF. In nucleotides, the CDR3 is TGTGCCAGCAGCTTAAAGACTAGCGGGAGGGCCGGGGCCTACGAGCAGTACTTC. The full variable domain, in which reference TRBV7-2 and TRBJ2-7 provide the parts outside the CDR3, is GAGVSQSPSNKVTEKGKDVELRCDPISGHTALYWYRQSLGQGLEFLIYFQGNSAPDKSGLPSDRFSAERTGGSVSTLTIQRTQQEDSAVYLCASSLKTSGRAGAYEQYFGPGTRLTVT.

V and J are TRBV29-1 and TRBJ1-5, with D unclear. The CDR3 is made up of 13 amino acids. The V and J ends lost 4 bases and 3 bases respectively, with 10 bases between them. CDR1 is SQVTM and CDR2 is ANQGSEA in the germline V gene. CDR3 protein: CSVGAGLNQPQHF. The CDR3 DNA sequence: TGCAGCGTTGGGGCAGGTCTCAATCAGCCCCAGCATTTT.

The rearrangement uses TRBV5-5 and TRBJ2-7; D is perhaps TRBD1 (6 bases). The CDR3 spans 15 residues. Trimming removed 3 bases from V and 3 bases from J, with 16 bases in between. Germline V gene data show CDR1 as SGHKS and CDR2 as YYEKEE (reference sequence). In nucleotides, the CDR3 is TGTGCCAGCAGCTCGGGTCGGGCAGGGGACTACGAGCAGTACTTC. It is translated as CASSSGRAGDYEQYF.

The CDR3 loop is CAWSANYEQYF. The CDR3 region has the DNA TGTGCCTGGAGTGCAAACTACGAGCAGTACTTC. The chain has TRBV30 and TRBJ2-7; unclear D gene. This CDR3 has 11 amino acids. The germline V gene has CDR1 GTSNPN and CDR2 SVGIG (reference sequence). V lost 1 base and J 3 bases, leaving 4 bases between the germline ends. Together with reference TRBV30 and TRBJ2-7, the CDR3 gives the full variable domain: SQTIHQWPATLVQPVGSPLSLECTVEGTSNPNLYWYRQAAGRGLQLLFYSVGIGQISSEVPQNLSASRPQDRQFILSSKKLLLSDSGFYLCAWSANYEQYFGPGTRLTVT.

The chain uses TRBV6-1 and TRBJ2-1, with 12 positions matching TRBD2. The CDR3 is made up of 14 amino acids. Germline CDR1 and CDR2: MNHNS and SASEGT. Trimming at V came to 6 bases and at J to 9 bases, leaving 6 bases not matched to a gene. This chain's CDR3 is CASSPGLAGFEQFF. CDR3 DNA: TGTGCCAGCAGCCCCGGACTAGCGGGATTTGAGCAGTTCTTC.

This chain joins TRBV5-1 and TRBJ1-4; no clear D. Trimming pared 0 bases from V and 7 bases from J, leaving 10 bases between. The CDR3 is 14 amino acids. In germline, CDR1 is SGHRS, CDR2 YFSETQ. CDR3 residues: CASSLEPQSEKLFF. For the CDR3, the DNA is TGCGCCAGCAGCTTGGAGCCACAGTCTGAAAAACTGTTTTTT. The full variable domain, rest sourced from reference TRBV5-1 and TRBJ1-4, is KAGVTQTPRYLIKTRGQQVTLSCSPISGHRSVSWYQQTPGQGLQFLFEYFSETQRNKGNFPGRFSGRQFSNSRSEMNVSTLELGDSALYLCASSLEPQSEKLFFGSGTQLSVL.

The CDR3 region is CASSLVSQSGSGYNEQFF. CDR3 bases: TGTGCCAGCAGCTTAGTTTCCCAAAGCGGGAGTGGATACAATGAGCAGTTCTTC. The V gene is TRBV7-2, the J gene TRBJ2-1, with 8 bases matching TRBD2. J gave up 4 bases and V 1 base, and 12 bases lay outside the gene matches. The germline V gene has CDR1 SGHTA and CDR2 FQGNSA. CDR3 length: 18 residues.

J is TRBJ2-1 and V is TRBV7-3; D gene uncertain. From germline, CDR1 is SGHTA and CDR2 FQGTGA. The CDR3 extends over 12 amino acids. Trimming cost V 1 base and J 7 bases, with 5 bases left between them. CDR3 nucleotides: TGTGCCAGCAGCTTAAACGGGAATGAGCAGTTCTTC. Encoded protein: CASSLNGNEQFF.

This clone was observed once. The chain links TRBV6-1 to TRBJ1-5, with no clear D. Germline values: CDR1 MNHNS, CDR2 SASEGT. The length of the CDR3 is 15 residues. V dropped 6 bases and J dropped 6 bases, with 18 bases sitting between them. CDR3 sequence (DNA): TGTGCCAGCAGGAGCGGGCCAAGGGCGGGTCAGCCCCAGCATTTT. This encodes CASRSGPRAGQPQHF.

The chain employs TRBV6-1 and TRBJ1-3, with D unclear. Trimming pared 8 bases from V and 9 bases from J, leaving 23 bases between. This CDR3 spans 15 amino acids. Per the germline V gene, CDR1 is MNHNS and CDR2 is SASEGT. DNA of the CDR3: TGTGCCAGCTTCCCTAGGTTAGTGACTACCGGCACCATATATTTT. Protein: CASFPRLVTTGTIYF.

J is TRBJ2-7 and V is TRBV6-5; no clear D gene. Per germline, CDR1 MNHEY and CDR2 SVGAGI. This CDR3 has 15 amino acids. V was shortened by 0 bases and J by 2 bases, with 11 bases between the two germline ends. CDR3 coding DNA: TGTGCCAGCAGTTACTCGCCAGGCCTTACCTACGAGCAGTACTTC. It codes for CASSYSPGLTYEQYF.

The chain is built from TRBV10-3 and TRBJ2-7, with TRBD1 identical over 7 bases. CDR1 ENHRY and CDR2 SYGVKD come from the germline V gene. This CDR3 spans 16 amino acids. V shed 0 bases and J 0 bases; nucleotides not matched to a gene: 5. CDR3 DNA sequence: TGTGCCATCAGTGAGTCATACGGGACAGCCTCCTACGAGCAGTACTTC. It encodes CAISESYGTASYEQYF.

The genes are TRBV7-3 and TRBJ2-3; no clear D. V shed 5 bases and J shed 5 bases, with 14 bases lying between them. This CDR3 is built from 14 residues. Per germline, CDR1 SGHTA and CDR2 FQGTGA. As DNA, the CDR3 is TGTGCCAGCAGCCCCTCTTCCACGGGAGATACGCAGTATTTT. Amino acids: CASSPSSTGDTQYF.

This clone was found once. The chain recombines TRBV30 with TRBJ2-1, with TRBD2 identical over 9 bases. Germline V lookup: CDR1 GTSNPN, CDR2 SVGIG (reference sequence). With V trimmed by 5 bases and J by 10 bases, 12 bases remained unmatched. The CDR3 spans 14 residues. CDR3 region: CAWGRERGVPEQFF. Here the CDR3 DNA reads TGTGCCTGGGGGCGGGAGCGGGGGGTTCCGGAGCAGTTCTTC.

J is TRBJ1-1 and V is TRBV25-1, with 8 bases identical to TRBD1. The CDR3 is made up of 15 amino acids. Germline CDR1 reads MGHDK; CDR2 reads SYGVNS. V shed 2 bases, J shed 8 bases, and the junction held 10 bases outside the gene matches. CDR3 loop: CASSEPTDRGGEAFF. The CDR3 DNA sequence: TGTGCCAGCAGTGAACCGACAGACAGGGGCGGGGAAGCTTTCTTT.